This passage covers 10 T cell receptor beta chains from one sample sequenced in a study of blood T cell repertoires in COVID-19. Using immunoSEQ multiplex PCR, the repertoire was profiled, and TCRdb retains in-frame clones only, with some absent. The profile shows a few hundred thousand clones, 80% to 90% of them singletons. Sequencing was carried out using peripheral blood. Receptors originate from a woman in her thirties or forties with acute or convalescent COVID-19.

The chain has TRBV29-1 and TRBJ1-2, with D possibly matching TRBD1 (6 bases). The CDR3 has 14 amino acids. Between the trimmed V and J ends, which lost 5 bases and 0 bases, there was a span of 13 bases. The V gene's germline CDR1 is SQVTM and CDR2 ANQGSEA. In nucleotides, the CDR3 is TGCAGCGTTAACCGGGACACATCTAACTATGGCTACACCTTC. Translation: CSVNRDTSNYGYTF.

The CDR3: CASSLGPGGSPYGYTF. The CDR3 bases are TGTGCCAGCAGCTTAGGGCCGGGTGGCAGCCCCTATGGCTACACCTTC. This chain connects TRBV7-8 to TRBJ1-2; D call uncertain. This CDR3 contains 16 residues. Per the germline V gene, CDR1 is SGHVS and CDR2 is FQNEAQ. V was pared by 1 base and J by 4 bases, with 16 bases between.

This chain links TRBV6-5 with TRBJ2-7, with 9 bases fitting TRBD1. CDR3 size: 14 residues. The ends lost 6 bases at V and 3 bases at J; junction bases unmatched: 6. Germline V lookup: CDR1 MNHEY, CDR2 SVGAGI. The CDR3 region is CASRSGTGFYEQYV. The CDR3, as DNA: TGTGCCAGCAGATCCGGGACAGGGTTCTACGAGCAGTACGTC.

CDR3 sequence (DNA): TGTGCCAGCAGCTACAATTCTGGAAACACCATATATTTT. Its translation: CASSYNSGNTIYF. The J gene is TRBJ1-3, the V gene TRBV7-9; D is unclear. V lost 4 bases, J lost 1 base, and 5 bases lay in between. Germline V CDR1 and CDR2: SEHNR, FQNEAQ (reference sequence). This CDR3 comprises 13 residues.

The rearrangement uses TRBV6-5 and TRBJ2-2, with a weak D call TRBD1 (6 bases). The germline CDR1 and CDR2 sequences are MNHEY and SVGAGI. CDR3 length equals 15 residues. The V end lost 6 bases, the J end lost 7 bases, and 18 bases lay between the germline ends. CDR3 sequence: CASRMATGYGGELFF. The DNA for the CDR3 is TGTGCCAGCAGGATGGCCACAGGGTACGGCGGGGAGCTGTTTTTT.

This clone was observed a few times. This chain links TRBV19 with TRBJ1-6, with 9 positions matching TRBD1. Germline CDR1 LNHDA, CDR2 SQIVND (reference sequence). J lost 9 bases, V lost 6 bases, and 15 bases had no gene match. CDR3 size: 17 residues. This chain's CDR3 is CASSPPGTGPRGSPLHF. CDR3 bases: TGTGCCAGTAGCCCTCCCGGGACAGGGCCCAGGGGTTCACCCCTCCACTTT.

This chain uses TRBV7-9 with TRBJ1-4; 7 bases match TRBD1. V lost 5 bases and J lost 3; bases outside the gene matches: 6. The length of the CDR3 is 15 residues. Germline V gene lookup returns CDR1 SEHNR and CDR2 FQNEAQ (reference sequence). The DNA for the CDR3 is TGTGCCAGCAGCCTCCAGGGGGAAGCTAATGAAAAACTGTTTTTT. It specifies CASSLQGEANEKLFF. The entire variable domain, with the rest obtained from reference TRBV7-9 and TRBJ1-4, is as follows: DTGVSQNPRHKITKRGQNVTFRCDPISEHNRLYWYRQTLGQGPEFLTYFQNEAQLEKSRLLSDRFSAERPKGSFSTLEIQRTEQGDSAMYLCASSLQGEANEKLFFGSGTQLSVL.

V gene TRBV6-5 combines with J gene TRBJ2-7; 7 nucleotides align to TRBD1. Germline assignment: CDR1 MNHEY and CDR2 SVGAGI. The CDR3 is 11 residues long. After removal of 9 bases from V and 9 bases from J, the junction contained 8 bases not matched to a gene. The CDR3 spells CASSTGLGQYV. DNA for the CDR3: TGTGCCAGTTCGACAGGGCTTGGGCAGTACGTC.

This clone showed up just a few times. The CDR3 protein is CASSRIRDFPLMTGELFF. CDR3 DNA: TGTGCCAGCAGCCGAATCCGGGACTTCCCTCTCATGACCGGGGAGCTGTTTTTT. J is TRBJ2-2 and V is TRBV14; possibly TRBD2 for D (6 bases). CDR3 size: 18 residues. The V end was cut by 4 bases, the J end by 5 bases, with 23 bases between. Germline V gene sequence: CDR1 SGHDN, CDR2 FVKESK.

The rearrangement links TRBV15 to TRBJ2-4; D might be TRBD2 (5 bases). This CDR3 region has 13 residues. Germline assignment: CDR1 LNHNV and CDR2 YYDKDF (reference sequence). The V gene lost 0 bases and the J gene lost 8 bases, with 8 bases spanning the gap. The CDR3: CATSRDPRDIQYF. The DNA for the CDR3 is TGTGCCACCAGCAGAGACCCGAGGGACATTCAGTACTTC.